Below, 6 T cell receptor beta chains from the same sample are listed, as sequenced in a study of cytomegalovirus exposure and HLA in healthy donors. Use of 60 Vbeta and 13 Jbeta primers characterized the PCR. The table came from immunoSEQ multiplex PCR; TCRdb's copy has only in-frame clones and leaves some out. The profile shows some 200,000 clones, approximately 78% of them singletons. The specimen was PBMCs. These receptors were collected from a woman in her 40s in good health and CMV-seronegative.

V is TRBV7-9 and J is TRBJ2-5; a possible D gene is TRBD2 (6 bases). V was trimmed by 1 base and J by 2 bases, leaving 14 bases between them. The CDR3 extends over 16 amino acids. Germline assignment: CDR1 SEHNR and CDR2 FQNEAQ (reference sequence). The CDR3 nucleotides are TGTGCCAGCAGCTTAGGGCTAGCGCCAAAACAAGAGACCCAGTACTTC. Translated, it gives CASSLGLAPKQETQYF. The complete variable domain, with remaining parts taken from reference TRBV7-9 and TRBJ2-5, reads DTGVSQNPRHKITKRGQNVTFRCDPISEHNRLYWYRQTLGQGPEFLTYFQNEAQLEKSRLLSDRFSAERPKGSFSTLEIQRTEQGDSAMYLCASSLGLAPKQETQYFGPGTRLLVL.

V usage is TRBV5-1 and J usage is TRBJ1-1, with D possibly matching TRBD1 (5 bases). Trimming removed 4 bases at V and 5 bases at J, with 21 bases between. From germline, CDR1 is SGHRS and CDR2 YFSETQ. The CDR3 is 16 residues long. The CDR3 loop reads CASSPRHRSFGTEAFF. The DNA of the CDR3 is TGCGCCAGCAGCCCACGCCACAGGTCTTTTGGGACTGAAGCTTTCTTT.

The chain recombines TRBV7-6 with TRBJ1-1; 11 bases align to TRBD1. Per germline, CDR1 SGHVS and CDR2 FNYEAQ. This CDR3 has 15 residues. The ends lost 6 bases at V and 5 bases at J; junction bases unmatched: 8. CDR3 region: CASSVGQGARTEAFF. The CDR3 DNA sequence: TGTGCCAGCAGTGTAGGACAGGGGGCGAGGACTGAAGCTTTCTTT.

The V gene is TRBV5-1, the J gene TRBJ2-3; 10 nucleotides align to TRBD2. CDR3 length equals 14 residues. The germline gives CDR1 SGHRS, CDR2 YFSETQ. The V segment lost 5 bases and the J segment 5 bases; nucleotides outside the gene matches: 5. In DNA form, the CDR3 reads TGCGCCAGCAGGCCCCTAGCGGGGGTAGATACGCAGTATTTT. This sequence encodes CASRPLAGVDTQYF.

This rearrangement joins TRBV2 to TRBJ2-1, with D tentatively TRBD1 (6 bases). The CDR3 spans 15 residues. The germline V gene has CDR1 SNHLY and CDR2 FYNNEI. The V and J ends lost 0 bases and 7 bases respectively, with 13 bases between them. For the CDR3, the DNA is TGTGCCAGCAGTGAAGCGGGACAAAGGATGAATGAGCAGTTCTTC. Translating it yields CASSEAGQRMNEQFF.

CDR3 amino acids: CASRHTPQRSSYNEQFF. DNA of the CDR3: TGTGCCAGCAGGCATACCCCCCAGCGGAGCTCCTACAATGAGCAGTTCTTC. J is TRBJ2-1 and V is TRBV2, with D tentatively TRBD2 (5 bases). This CDR3 has 17 residues. V was shortened by 6 bases and J by 0 bases, with 18 bases between the two germline ends. Germline V gives CDR1 SNHLY, CDR2 FYNNEI.